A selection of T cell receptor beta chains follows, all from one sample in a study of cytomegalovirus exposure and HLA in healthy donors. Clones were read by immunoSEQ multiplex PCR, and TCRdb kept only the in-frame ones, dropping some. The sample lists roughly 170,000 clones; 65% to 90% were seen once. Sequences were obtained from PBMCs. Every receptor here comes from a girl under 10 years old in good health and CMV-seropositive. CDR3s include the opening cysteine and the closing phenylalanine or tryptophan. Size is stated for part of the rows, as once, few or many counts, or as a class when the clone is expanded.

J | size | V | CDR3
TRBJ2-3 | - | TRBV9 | CASSVAGGGETDTQYF
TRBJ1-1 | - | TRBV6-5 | CASSYTQGSEAFF
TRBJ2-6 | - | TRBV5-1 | CASSSTTSLSGANVLTF
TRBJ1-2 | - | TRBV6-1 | CASSRDLAAYGYTF
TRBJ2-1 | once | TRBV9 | CASSVGTNYNEQFF
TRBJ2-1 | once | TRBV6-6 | CASSYLTSRDEQFF
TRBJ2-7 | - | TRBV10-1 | CASSEAPGGYEQYF
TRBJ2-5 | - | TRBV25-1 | CASSRGGGGWGETQYF
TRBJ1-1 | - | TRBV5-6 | CASSLDRGVNTEAFF
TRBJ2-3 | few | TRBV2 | CASSSGFTDTQYF
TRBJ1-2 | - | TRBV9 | CASSSTEAYYGYTF
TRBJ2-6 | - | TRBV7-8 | CASSDDRASGANVLTF
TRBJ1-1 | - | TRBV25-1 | CASSESTVVGTEAFF
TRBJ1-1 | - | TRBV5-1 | CASSLGPVRGTEAFF
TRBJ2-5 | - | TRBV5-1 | CASSPQGIQETQYF
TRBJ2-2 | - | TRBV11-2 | CASSATGTGELFF
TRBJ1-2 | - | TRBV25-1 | CASSELGNYGYTF
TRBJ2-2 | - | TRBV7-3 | CASSLRGTGAGELFF
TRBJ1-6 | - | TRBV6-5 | CATRVGGNSPLHF
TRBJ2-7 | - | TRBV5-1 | CASRPRQGGFDEQYF
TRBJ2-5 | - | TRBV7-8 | CASSSEQGIWETQYF
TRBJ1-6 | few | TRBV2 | CASSEGRQANSPLHF
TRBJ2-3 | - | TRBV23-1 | CASSQSRRREGRRRHSDTQYF
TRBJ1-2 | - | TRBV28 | CASSSGGSYLSGYTF
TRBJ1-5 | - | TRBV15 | CATSTRDRHNQPQHF
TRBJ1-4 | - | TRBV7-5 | CARSLKGGQGHNEKLFF
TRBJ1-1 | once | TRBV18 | CASSRDSMNTEAFF
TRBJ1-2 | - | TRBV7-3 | CASSHRGDYF
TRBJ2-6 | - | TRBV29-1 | CSVEWDSDASGANVLTF
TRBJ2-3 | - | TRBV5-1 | CASSGGLAGWDTQYF
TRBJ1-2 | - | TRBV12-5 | CASGYRPPQARYGYTF
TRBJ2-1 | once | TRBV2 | CASSPGLNNEQFF
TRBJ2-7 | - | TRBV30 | CAWSGGTSYEQYF
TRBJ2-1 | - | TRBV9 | CASSSRWGDEQFF
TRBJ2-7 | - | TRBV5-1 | CASSLPSGTSGVLEQYF
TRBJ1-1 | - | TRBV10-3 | CAISGGGTGSTEAFF
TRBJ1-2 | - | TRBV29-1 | CSVGDRLNGYTF
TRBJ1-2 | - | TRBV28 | CASSYSVGGYTF
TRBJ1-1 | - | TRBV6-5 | CASSWTVMNTEAFF
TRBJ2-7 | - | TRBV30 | CAWSVQVPEQYF
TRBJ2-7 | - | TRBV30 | CAWSTGGFGREQYF
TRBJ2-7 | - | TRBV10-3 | CAISESAGEQYF
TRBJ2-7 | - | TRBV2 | CASSVVAGASHEQYF
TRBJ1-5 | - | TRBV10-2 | CASMKGVSANQPQHF
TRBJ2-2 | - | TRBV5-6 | CASSLDRANTGELFF
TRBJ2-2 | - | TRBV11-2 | CASSLARNGELFF
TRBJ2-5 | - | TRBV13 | CASSPSGGVQFQETQYF
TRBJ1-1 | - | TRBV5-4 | CASSLVGGGANTEAFF
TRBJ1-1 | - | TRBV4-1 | CASSLPPGERTEAFF
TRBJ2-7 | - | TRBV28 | CASSFGEYEQYF
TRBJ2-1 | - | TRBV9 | CASSVGLAGVQQFF
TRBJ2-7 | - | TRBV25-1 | CASSVQGSNEQYF
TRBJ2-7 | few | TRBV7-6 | CASSSHRVRDLSYEQYF
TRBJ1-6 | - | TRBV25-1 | CASSELRGPTHF